A single sample is the source of the 7 T cell receptor beta chains below, sequenced in a study of beta chain features in type 1 diabetes. The authors reverse transcribed all of the isolated RNA, so sequencing captured expressed TCRB transcripts. TCRdb keeps only in-frame clones here, not all; method: immunoSEQ multiplex PCR. The data show more than 150,000 clones, approximately 13% seen once. Sequencing input: central memory CD4+ T cells from blood. These receptors were collected from a woman in her late teens or twenties in good health.

This chain uses TRBV2 with TRBJ1-5; D may be TRBD1 (6 bases). Germline V gene lookup returns CDR1 SNHLY and CDR2 FYNNEI. The CDR3 spans 14 residues. V gave up 1 base and J gave up 7 bases, with 11 bases separating them. The CDR3 nucleotides are TGTGCCAGCAGTGAAGAGCGGGGGCGGCAGCCCCAGCATTTT. Translating gives CASSEERGRQPQHF.

This rearrangement joins TRBV9 to TRBJ2-3; 9 nucleotides agree with TRBD2. The V segment lost 0 bases and the J segment 0 bases; nucleotides outside the gene matches: 5. Germline V gene sequence: CDR1 SGDLS, CDR2 YYNGEE. This CDR3 region has 17 residues. The CDR3 spells CASSVGPSGVSTDTQYF. The CDR3 bases are TGTGCCAGCAGCGTAGGTCCTAGCGGGGTCAGCACAGATACGCAGTATTTT.

The chain combines TRBV7-8 with TRBJ2-3; no firm D call. The CDR3 runs to 12 residues. V dropped 5 bases and J dropped 5 bases, with 8 bases sitting between them. Germline loops: CDR1 SGHVS, CDR2 FQNEAQ. The CDR3 is CASSRSKDTQYF. In DNA, the CDR3 is TGTGCCAGCAGCCGATCTAAAGATACGCAGTATTTT.

This clone was counted a few times. CDR3 sequence (DNA): TGTGCCAGCTCAAAAACGGCAACTAATGAAAAACTGTTTTTT. Translating it yields CASSKTATNEKLFF. The chain combines TRBV4-2 with TRBJ1-4, with D unclear. V lost 8 bases and J lost 0, with 10 bases in between. The germline CDR1 and CDR2 sequences are LGHNA and YNFKEQ. The CDR3 totals 14 residues.

The chain couples TRBV28 to TRBJ2-7; the match to TRBD2 covers 7 bases. CDR3 length: 12 residues. V lost 7 bases and J lost 8; bases outside the gene matches: 8. Germline CDR1 reads MDHEN; CDR2 reads SYDVKM. The CDR3 DNA reads as TGTGCCAGCATAGGGCCCGGGAGGAAGCAGTACTTC. Translation: CASIGPGRKQYF. The full variable domain, its missing parts supplied by reference TRBV28 and TRBJ2-7, is DVKVTQSSRYLVKRTGEKVFLECVQDMDHENMFWYRQDPGLGLRLIYFSYDVKMKEKGDIPEGYSVSREKKERFSLILESASTNQTSMYLCASIGPGRKQYFGPGTRLTVT.

The chain is built from TRBV18 and TRBJ2-7; the match to TRBD2 covers 13 bases. J lost 0 bases, V lost 6 bases, and 11 bases had no gene match. The CDR3 covers 18 residues. From germline, CDR1 is KGHSH and CDR2 LQKENI. The CDR3 sequence is CASSVTGTSGASSYEQYF. The CDR3 DNA sequence: TGTGCCAGCTCCGTAACGGGGACTAGCGGGGCGAGCTCCTACGAGCAGTACTTC.

This clone was observed a handful of times. This chain connects TRBV7-2 to TRBJ2-7; D possibly corresponds to TRBD2 (5 bases). Trimming stripped 4 bases from V and 5 bases from J, with 12 bases between. The CDR3 totals 13 residues. The germline CDR1 and CDR2 sequences are SGHTA and FQGNSA. DNA of the CDR3: TGTGCCAGCAGCTCCTACACTAGTCACGAGCAGTACTTC. Its protein is CASSSYTSHEQYF.